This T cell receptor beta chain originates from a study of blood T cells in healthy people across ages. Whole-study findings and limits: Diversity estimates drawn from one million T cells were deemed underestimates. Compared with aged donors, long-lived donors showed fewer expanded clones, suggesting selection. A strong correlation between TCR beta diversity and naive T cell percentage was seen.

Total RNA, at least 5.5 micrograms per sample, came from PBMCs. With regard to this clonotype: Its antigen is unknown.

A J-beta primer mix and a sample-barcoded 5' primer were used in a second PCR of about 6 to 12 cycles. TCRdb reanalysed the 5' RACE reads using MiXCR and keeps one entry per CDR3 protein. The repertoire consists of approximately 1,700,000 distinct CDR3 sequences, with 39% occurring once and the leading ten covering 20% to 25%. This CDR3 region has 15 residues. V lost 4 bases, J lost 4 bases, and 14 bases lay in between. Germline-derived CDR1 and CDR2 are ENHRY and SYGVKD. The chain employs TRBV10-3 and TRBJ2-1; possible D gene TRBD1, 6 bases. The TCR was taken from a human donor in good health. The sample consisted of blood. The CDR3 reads CAISGGPSYYNEQFF. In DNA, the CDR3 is TGTGCCATCAGTGGGGGGCCCTCCTATTACAATGAGCAGTTCTTC.